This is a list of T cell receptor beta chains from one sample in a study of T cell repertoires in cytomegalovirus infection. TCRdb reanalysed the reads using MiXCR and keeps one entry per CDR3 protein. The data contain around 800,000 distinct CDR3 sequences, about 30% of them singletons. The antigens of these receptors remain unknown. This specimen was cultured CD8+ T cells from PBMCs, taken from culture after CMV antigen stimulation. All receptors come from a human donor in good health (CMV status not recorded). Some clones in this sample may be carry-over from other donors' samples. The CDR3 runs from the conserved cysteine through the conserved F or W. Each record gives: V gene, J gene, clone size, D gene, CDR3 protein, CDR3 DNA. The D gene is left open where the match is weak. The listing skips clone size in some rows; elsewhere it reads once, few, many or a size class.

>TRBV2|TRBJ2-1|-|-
CASYGNEQFF
TGTGCCAGCTACGGGAATGAGCAGTTCTTC
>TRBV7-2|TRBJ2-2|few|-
CASSPVPWASNTGELFF
TGTGCCAGCAGCCCCGTCCCGTGGGCGTCGAACACCGGGGAGCTGTTTTTT
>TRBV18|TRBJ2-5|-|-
CASSPAEYQETQYF
TGTGCCAGCTCACCCGCAGAGTACCAAGAGACCCAGTACTTC
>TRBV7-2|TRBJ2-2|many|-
CASSPGLGTGELFF
TGTGCCAGCAGCCCGGGGTTGGGGACCGGGGAGCTGTTTTTT
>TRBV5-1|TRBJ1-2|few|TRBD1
CASSGTGGTNYGYTF
TGCGCCAGCAGCGGGACAGGGGGCACCAACTATGGCTACACCTTC
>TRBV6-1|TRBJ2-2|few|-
CASSELENTGELFF
TGTGCCAGCAGTGAATTGGAGAACACCGGGGAGCTGTTTTTT
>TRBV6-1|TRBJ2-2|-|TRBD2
CASSERTSGGLAGELFF
TGTGCCAGCAGTGAGCGGACTAGCGGGGGGCTAGCGGGGGAGCTGTTTTTT
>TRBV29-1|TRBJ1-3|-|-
CSVQWLGSSGNTIYF
TGCAGCGTCCAATGGCTTGGAAGCTCTGGAAACACCATATATTTT
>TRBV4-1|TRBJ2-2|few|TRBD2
CASSQDPSGGVTGELFF
TGCGCCAGCAGCCAAGATCCGAGCGGGGGCGTCACCGGGGAGCTGTTTTTT
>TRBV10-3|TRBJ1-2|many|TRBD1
CAISGKQQGPDSTNYGYTF
TGTGCCATCAGTGGGAAGCAACAGGGGCCGGATTCAACTAACTATGGCTACACCTTC
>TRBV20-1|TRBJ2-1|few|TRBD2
CSARDAGLALGEQFF
TGCAGTGCTAGAGACGCAGGACTAGCGCTGGGGGAGCAGTTCTTC
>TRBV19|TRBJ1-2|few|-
CASSDSLGYTF
TGTGCCAGTAGTGACAGTCTCGGCTACACCTTC
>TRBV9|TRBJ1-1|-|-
CASSVPPGDAFF
TGTGCCAGCAGCGTACCTCCGGGAGATGCTTTCTTT
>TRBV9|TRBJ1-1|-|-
CASSNPSTGYTEAFF
TGTGCCAGCAGCAACCCCTCTACAGGGTATACTGAAGCTTTCTTT
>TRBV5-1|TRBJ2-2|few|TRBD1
CASSSDRGGTGELFF
TGCGCCAGCAGCTCTGACAGGGGTGGTACCGGGGAGCTGTTTTTT
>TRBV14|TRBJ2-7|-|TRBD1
CASSHPPDRGRYEQYF
TGTGCCAGCAGCCACCCCCCAGACAGGGGTCGCTACGAGCAGTACTTC
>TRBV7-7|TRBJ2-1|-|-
CASSFQPLAPYNEQFF
TGTGCTAGCAGCTTCCAACCCCTCGCACCCTACAATGAGCAGTTCTTC
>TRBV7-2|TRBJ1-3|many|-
CASSLGTDGNTIYF
TGTGCCAGCAGCTTAGGTACAGACGGAAACACCATATATTTT
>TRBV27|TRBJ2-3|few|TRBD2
CASTTAGGVDTQYF
TGTGCCAGCACCACGGCGGGGGGCGTGGATACGCAGTATTTT
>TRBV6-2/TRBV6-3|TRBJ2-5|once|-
CASLPSAGLLETQYF
TGTGCCAGCCTCCCCTCCGCGGGGCTTTTGGAGACCCAGTACTTC
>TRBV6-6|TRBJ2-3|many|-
CASVGLTSTDTQYF
TGTGCCAGCGTGGGCTTAACTAGCACAGATACGCAGTATTTT
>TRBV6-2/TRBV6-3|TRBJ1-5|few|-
CASRGTVFNQPQHF
TGTGCCAGCAGGGGGACTGTTTTCAATCAGCCCCAGCATTTT
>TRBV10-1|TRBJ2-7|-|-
CASNERSSYEQYF
TGCGCCAGCAATGAAAGGTCTTCCTACGAGCAGTACTTC
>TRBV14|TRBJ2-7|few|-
CASSQDFRGSYEQYF
TGTGCCAGCAGCCAAGATTTCAGGGGCTCCTACGAGCAGTACTTC
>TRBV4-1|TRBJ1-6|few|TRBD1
CASSPRQGENSPLHF
TGCGCCAGCAGCCCACGACAGGGGGAGAATTCACCCCTCCACTTT
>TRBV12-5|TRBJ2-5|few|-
CASGSGYQETQYF
TGTGCTAGTGGATCAGGGTACCAAGAGACCCAGTACTTC
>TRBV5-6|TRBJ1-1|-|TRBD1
CASSFVQGPEAFF
TGTGCCAGCAGCTTTGTACAGGGGCCTGAAGCTTTCTTT
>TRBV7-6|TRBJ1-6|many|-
CASRLGDSNSPLHF
TGTGCCAGCAGATTAGGGGATTCAAATTCACCCCTCCACTTT
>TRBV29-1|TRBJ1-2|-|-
CSVVHHYGYTF
TGCAGCGTGGTCCACCACTATGGCTACACCTTC
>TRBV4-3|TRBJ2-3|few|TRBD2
CASSQDYIGTSGFAQYF
TGCGCCAGCAGCCAAGATTATATAGGGACTAGCGGGTTTGCGCAGTATTTT
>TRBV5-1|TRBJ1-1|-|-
CASSPRQRNGGTEAFF
TGCGCCAGCAGCCCCCGACAGAGAAACGGGGGTACTGAAGCTTTCTTT
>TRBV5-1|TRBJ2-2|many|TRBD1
CASSYRDRGLNTGELFF
TGCGCCAGCAGCTACCGGGACAGGGGCCTTAACACCGGGGAGCTGTTTTTT